What follows are 29 T cell receptor beta chains derived from one specimen sequenced in a study of blood T cell repertoires in COVID-19 (dated by TCRdb to about 2020). The library was prepared using the immunoSEQ multiplex PCR assay. TCRdb re-hosts the immuneACCESS table, in-frame sequences only. Its copies lack some clones; in the studies checked, an unresolved V gene accounts for under half of them, and the cause for the rest is not known. The sample has roughly 200,000 clones on record, about four fifths of them singletons. The top ten constitute approximately 12% of the sample. The specimen sequenced was PBMCs or T cells enriched from blood (not recorded which). These TCRs come from a man between 40 and 49 years old who had recovered from COVID-19.

The rearrangement joins TRBV29-1 to TRBJ2-1, with 14 nucleotides matching TRBD2. The ends lost 6 bases at V and 8 bases at J; junction bases unmatched: 6. This CDR3 region has 14 residues. The germline V gene encodes CDR1 SQVTM and CDR2 ANQGSEA. The CDR3 DNA is TGCAGCGTGGGAGGGACTAGCGGGAGCGATGAGCAGTTCTTC. Protein sequence: CSVGGTSGSDEQFF.

V gene TRBV27 combines with J gene TRBJ2-3; D is unclear. The CDR3 has 13 residues. Germline CDR1 reads MNHEY; CDR2 reads SMNVEV (reference sequence). Trimming removed 3 bases from V and 1 base from J, with 5 bases in between. The CDR3 loop reads CASSFSRTDTQYF. The CDR3 DNA is TGTGCCAGCAGTTTTAGTCGCACAGATACGCAGTATTTT.

This chain connects TRBV28 to TRBJ1-1; TRBD1 matches 8 bases. The junction had 8 bases not matched to a gene; V was cut back by 5 bases and J by 3 bases. From germline, CDR1 is MDHEN and CDR2 SYDVKM. The CDR3 extends over 15 amino acids. The CDR3: CASSPTSGGYTEAFF. The CDR3 bases are TGTGCCAGCAGTCCCACCTCAGGGGGCTACACTGAAGCTTTCTTT.

This chain uses TRBV11-2 with TRBJ2-1; TRBD2 matches at 9 bases. The CDR3 totals 17 residues. V was pared by 1 base and J by 15 bases, with 19 bases of the junction left unmatched. Germline V CDR1 and CDR2: SGHAT, FQNNGV. Here the CDR3 DNA reads TGTGCCAGCAGCTTAGGGCTGGGACAAATAAGCGGGAGGCCACCGTTCTTC. Translation gives CASSLGLGQISGRPPFF.

The rearrangement links TRBV4-1 to TRBJ1-4; 7 bases are shared with TRBD1. With 1 base clipped from V and 3 bases from J, the junction kept 5 bases outside the gene matches. Germline CDR1 MGHRA, CDR2 YSYEKL. The CDR3 totals 16 residues. The CDR3 spells CASSQANRGSNEKLFF. CDR3 sequence (DNA): TGCGCCAGCAGCCAAGCCAACAGGGGATCTAATGAAAAACTGTTTTTT.

This clone was recorded once. The J gene is TRBJ1-1, the V gene TRBV12-3 or TRBV12-4; D may be TRBD1 (6 bases). The CDR3 has 13 residues. Trimming cost V 4 bases and J 4 bases, with 10 bases left between them. CDR3 coding DNA: TGTGCCAGCAGTTCTCAAGGGGGCACTGAAGCTTTCTTT. As protein: CASSSQGGTEAFF.

The chain uses TRBV30 and TRBJ1-2, with 7 bases that match TRBD1. The J segment lost 1 base and the V segment lost 3 bases, leaving 5 bases of the junction unmatched. This CDR3 has 14 residues. From germline, CDR1 is GTSNPN and CDR2 SVGIG (reference sequence). The chain's CDR3 is CAWRQTGNNYGYTF. CDR3 DNA sequence: TGTGCCTGGAGGCAGACAGGGAATAACTATGGCTACACCTTC.

This chain joins TRBV20-1 and TRBJ1-2; the D is unclear. This CDR3 comprises 11 residues. V lost 5 bases, J lost 3 bases, and 7 bases lay in between. Germline CDR1 reads DFQATT; CDR2 reads SNEGSKA (reference sequence). CDR3 residues: CSAEGDYGYTF. DNA of the CDR3: TGCAGTGCTGAGGGAGACTATGGCTACACCTTC.

This clone was picked up a small number of times. The rearrangement uses TRBV28 and TRBJ1-2, with 10 bases identical to TRBD1. This CDR3 has 14 residues. The ends lost 7 bases at V and 6 bases at J; junction bases unmatched: 8. Germline V CDR1 and CDR2: MDHEN, SYDVKM. The CDR3 reads CASIPPGQGNGYTF. The CDR3 region has the DNA TGTGCCAGCATCCCACCGGGACAGGGGAATGGCTACACCTTC.

The chain employs TRBV11-1 and TRBJ2-5; TRBD1 aligns across 11 bases. This CDR3 comprises 16 residues. V lost 5 bases to trimming and J lost 2 bases; unmatched junction nucleotides: 7. Germline V gene sequence: CDR1 SGHAT, CDR2 FQDESV (reference sequence). The CDR3, as DNA: TGTGCCAGCAGCGACCACCGGGACAGGGGGCAAGAGACCCAGTACTTC. Translating gives CASSDHRDRGQETQYF.

The table lists this clone with a few counts. This chain joins TRBV30 and TRBJ2-7, with TRBD2 identical over 8 bases. The CDR3 is 15 residues long. Looked up from germline, CDR1 is GTSNPN and CDR2 is SVGIG (reference sequence). With 0 bases clipped from V and 3 bases from J, the junction kept 7 bases outside the gene matches. The CDR3 DNA sequence: TGTGCCTGGAGTGTACGCAGAGCGGGAGTCTACGAGCAGTACTTC. Translation: CAWSVRRAGVYEQYF.

V gene TRBV27 combines with J gene TRBJ1-1; D not certain. V lost 5 bases and J lost 5, with 12 bases in between. The CDR3 contains 13 residues. Germline V gene sequence: CDR1 MNHEY, CDR2 SMNVEV (reference sequence). This CDR3 is CASSPYMETEAFF. CDR3 bases: TGTGCCAGCAGTCCATACATGGAGACTGAAGCTTTCTTT.

The J gene is TRBJ1-2, the V gene TRBV6-5; 7 nucleotides line up with TRBD1. V shed 6 bases, J shed 6 bases, and the junction held 7 bases outside the gene matches. CDR3 length equals 13 residues. Per germline, CDR1 MNHEY and CDR2 SVGAGI. The CDR3 DNA sequence: TGTGCCAGCAGGGGTGACAGGGCCAATGGCTACACCTTC. It translates to CASRGDRANGYTF.

This clone is a singleton in its sample. The rearrangement joins TRBV5-1 to TRBJ1-5; TRBD1 might be the D (5 bases). CDR1 is SGHRS, CDR2 YFSETQ, per germline. The CDR3 is made up of 14 amino acids. The ends were cut back, 4 bases at V and 3 bases at J, with 11 bases in the middle. The CDR3 coding sequence is TGCGCCAGCAGCCCCGGGACTTTCAATCAGCCCCAGCATTTT. Its translation: CASSPGTFNQPQHF.

This clone was recorded once. The chain combines TRBV6-5 with TRBJ2-7; D gene unclear. Germline CDR1 is MNHEY and CDR2 is SVGAGI. The germline V and J ends were trimmed by 0 bases and 6 bases, with 15 bases remaining between them. This CDR3 comprises 15 residues. The DNA for the CDR3 is TGTGCCAGCAGTTACTCCCTAAGTATCCATGGCGAGCAGTACTTC. Its protein product is CASSYSLSIHGEQYF.

The rearrangement uses TRBV5-1 and TRBJ2-2; TRBD1 is a possible D gene (6 bases). Trimming left V 4 bases short and J 1 base short, with 8 bases between. The CDR3 runs 14 residues. In germline, CDR1 is SGHRS, CDR2 YFSETQ. The CDR3 nucleotides are TGCGCCAGCAGCCAGGGACAGAACACCGGGGAGCTGTTTTTT. This sequence encodes CASSQGQNTGELFF. Supplemented by reference TRBV5-1 and TRBJ2-2, the full variable domain reads KAGVTQTPRYLIKTRGQQVTLSCSPISGHRSVSWYQQTPGQGLQFLFEYFSETQRNKGNFPGRFSGRQFSNSRSEMNVSTLELGDSALYLCASSQGQNTGELFFGEGSRLTVL.

This clone was seen more than once but under ten times. The rearrangement joins TRBV15 to TRBJ1-1; no firm D call. V lost 0 bases, J lost 5 bases, and 10 bases lay in between. Germline values: CDR1 LNHNV, CDR2 YYDKDF (reference sequence). The CDR3 consists of 14 residues. CDR3 in amino acids: CATSREASGTEAFF. For the CDR3, the DNA is TGTGCCACCAGCAGAGAAGCGTCCGGGACTGAAGCTTTCTTT.

Details on this clone: Other DNA sequences in this sample translate to the same CDR3. J is TRBJ2-7 and V is TRBV5-1, with 8 bases that match TRBD1. Unmatched junction bases numbered 5, after V lost 4 bases and J lost 2 bases. This CDR3 has 14 residues. Per the germline V gene, CDR1 is SGHRS and CDR2 is YFSETQ. The CDR3 is CASSAGTGTYEQYF. The DNA for the CDR3 is TGCGCCAGCAGCGCCGGGACAGGTACCTACGAGCAGTACTTC.

The J gene is TRBJ1-6, the V gene TRBV19; 9 bases line up with TRBD1. CDR1 is LNHDA, CDR2 SQIVND, per germline (reference sequence). This CDR3 has 15 residues. Trimming took 5 bases from V and 8 from J; bases not matched to a gene: 7. The CDR3 DNA reads as TGTGCCAGTAGTCCGATGACAGGGGGTTATTCACCCCTCCACTTT. As protein: CASSPMTGGYSPLHF.

The chain combines TRBV7-2 with TRBJ2-3, with 10 positions matching TRBD2. J lost 3 bases, V lost 2 bases, and 2 bases had no gene match. The CDR3 covers 15 residues. CDR1 SGHTA and CDR2 FQGNSA come from the germline V gene. For the CDR3, the DNA is TGTGCCAGCAGCTTATTTAGCGGGAGGACAGATACGCAGTATTTT. Amino acid sequence: CASSLFSGRTDTQYF.

CDR3 DNA: TGTGCCAGCAGCTCCTCCCCGGGACAGGGGGGCGGCTACACCTTC. Translating gives CASSSSPGQGGGYTF. This chain joins TRBV5-4 and TRBJ1-2, with 11 bases fitting TRBD1. Germline V gene data show CDR1 as SGHNT and CDR2 as YYREEE (reference sequence). The CDR3 is made up of 15 amino acids. Trimming cost V 3 bases and J 8 bases; bases outside gene matches: 9.

V is TRBV12-3 or TRBV12-4 and J is TRBJ2-7; D gene uncertain. Trimming took 6 bases from V and 2 from J, leaving 8 bases between them. The length of the CDR3 is 12 residues. In DNA, the CDR3 is TGTGCCAGCAGCAGAAATACCTACGAGCAGTACTTC. Protein product: CASSRNTYEQYF.

The V call is TRBV3-1 (or the pseudogene TRBV3-2), the J call TRBJ1-2; 8 bases fit TRBD1. This CDR3 region has 14 residues. The junction had 4 bases not matched to a gene; V was cut back by 4 bases and J by 3 bases. In germline, CDR1 is LGHDT, CDR2 YNNKEL (reference sequence). CDR3 DNA: TGTGCCAGCAGCCGGACAGGGAGGGACTATGGCTACACCTTC. Its protein is CASSRTGRDYGYTF.

CDR3 bases: TGCGCCAGCAGCGAGGTACAGGGATACGAGCAGTACTTC. It encodes CASSEVQGYEQYF. V is TRBV5-1 and J is TRBJ2-7; D may be TRBD1 (6 bases). This CDR3 spans 13 amino acids. V shed 4 bases and J shed 4 bases, with 12 bases lying between them. Germline V gene lookup returns CDR1 SGHRS and CDR2 YFSETQ.

The chain couples TRBV23-1 to TRBJ2-6; 13 bases map to TRBD2. TRBV23-1 is an open reading frame whose function is uncertain. CDR3 size: 20 residues. The J segment lost 0 bases and the V segment lost 6 bases, leaving 11 bases of the junction unmatched. CDR3 in amino acids: CASRSTSGRVFGSGANVLTF. The CDR3 DNA reads as TGCGCCAGCAGAAGTACTAGCGGGAGGGTTTTTGGCTCTGGGGCCAACGTCCTGACTTTC.

In DNA form, the CDR3 reads TGCGCCAGCAGCTCCAGAAACGGTTCCGGGACTAGAACGTCCGGGGAGCTGTTTTTT. Protein product: CASSSRNGSGTRTSGELFF. This chain uses TRBV5-1 with TRBJ2-2; TRBD2 matches at 8 bases. V was clipped by 3 bases and J by 6 bases; unmatched bases: 19. This CDR3 is 19 amino acids long. CDR1 and CDR2 from the germline V gene are SGHRS and YFSETQ.

The chain employs TRBV4-3 and TRBJ1-2; perhaps TRBD1 as D (5 bases). Deletions cut 1 base from V and 6 bases from J, with 6 bases between. This CDR3 spans 12 amino acids. Germline CDR1 reads LGHNA; CDR2 reads YSLEER. CDR3 loop: CASSQAGNGYTF. The CDR3 DNA sequence: TGCGCCAGCAGCCAAGCAGGGAATGGCTACACCTTC.

The chain joins TRBV7-8 to TRBJ1-6; TRBD1 is a possible D gene (5 bases). Trimming left V 4 bases short and J 6 bases short, with 25 bases between. Germline values: CDR1 SGHVS, CDR2 FQNEAQ. The CDR3 runs to 19 residues. CDR3 sequence reads: CASSYFLGQGGHLNSPLHF. The CDR3 nucleotides are TGTGCCAGCAGCTATTTCTTGGGGCAGGGAGGACATCTTAATTCACCCCTCCACTTT.

CDR3 in DNA: TGTGCCAGCAGCGAGAGCGGGGAGTCACCCCTCCACTTT. It is translated as CASSESGESPLHF. The V call is TRBV3-1 (or the pseudogene TRBV3-2), the J call TRBJ1-6, with unresolved D. CDR3 length: 13 residues. Per the germline V gene, CDR1 is LGHDT and CDR2 is YNNKEL (reference sequence). Trimming shortened V by 5 bases and J by 10 bases, and 12 bases separated the two germline ends.